This TCR beta chain derives from a study of shared clonotypes between healthy human individuals. Study-level information: The donors, a couple of women and a few men, were aged 18 to 49. Whole-study findings and limits: Lower generation probabilities were found for non-shared clonotypes than for those shared by all four donors. Sampling covered blood only; tissue repertoires likely differ. Across subsets, estimated richness was generally greater for naive than for memory populations.

As for this clone: Its antigen is not known.

Using immunoSEQ multiplex PCR, the repertoire was profiled, and TCRdb retains in-frame clones only, with some absent. The profile covers 600,000 or so clones, with about 98% appearing a single time and 0.3% taken by the ten largest. This CDR3 comprises 11 residues. Germline CDR1 and CDR2: SGDLS and YYNGEE. With 4 bases clipped from V and 7 bases from J, the junction kept 2 bases outside the gene matches. Selected positively for CCR7 and CD45RO-negative, naive CD8 cells excluded terminally differentiated effector memory CD45RA+ cells. The source material was naive CD8+ T cells sorted from blood. The rearrangement links TRBV9 to TRBJ2-7, with 7 bases fitting TRBD1. The receptor was derived from a man aged 25 to 40 in good health. DNA of the CDR3: TGTGCCAGCAGCTCACAGGGGGAGCAGTACTTC. Its protein is CASSSQGEQYF.